These 24 T cell receptor beta chains originate from one sample sequenced in a study of CD8+ T cells in alopecia areata. Extraction of RNA preceded its reverse transcription into cDNA, which served as the sequencing template. The data were produced by immunoSEQ multiplex PCR, yet TCRdb's version contains in-frame clones alone and is incomplete. The sample holds over 95,000 clones, more than 35% seen once. Input material: CD4+ T cells sorted from blood. Every receptor here comes from a human donor with alopecia areata.

This rearrangement joins TRBV7-9 to TRBJ1-5; no reliable D call. CDR1 and CDR2 (germline): SEHNR, FQNEAQ (reference sequence). CDR3 length: 12 residues. Trimming pared 3 bases from V and 11 bases from J, leaving 11 bases between. The chain's CDR3 is CASSLGWEAQHF. As DNA, the CDR3 is TGTGCCAGCAGCTTGGGATGGGAGGCCCAGCATTTT.

There are a few counts of this clone. The chain combines TRBV29-1 with TRBJ2-7; possibly TRBD1 for D (5 bases). The germline gives CDR1 SQVTM, CDR2 ANQGSEA. CDR3 length: 11 amino acids. V dropped 6 bases and J dropped 2 bases, with 8 bases sitting between them. The CDR3 reads CSVGHTYEQYF. The CDR3 bases are TGCAGCGTCGGACACACCTACGAGCAGTACTTC.

The chain carries TRBV6-5 and TRBJ1-2, with TRBD1 as a possible D gene (5 bases). Germline V CDR1 and CDR2: MNHEY, SVGAGI. This CDR3 region has 13 residues. With 5 bases removed from V and 2 bases from J, the gap between germline ends came to 9 bases. CDR3 sequence: CASSIQGNYGYTF. Written as DNA, the CDR3 is TGTGCCAGCAGTATCCAGGGAAACTATGGCTACACCTTC.

V is TRBV6-5 and J is TRBJ2-3; no clear D gene. Germline V gives CDR1 MNHEY, CDR2 SVGAGI. There are 12 residues in the CDR3. Deletions cut 6 bases from V and 4 bases from J, with 8 bases between. The CDR3 region is CASSVPPDTQYF. The CDR3 DNA sequence: TGTGCCAGCAGCGTACCCCCAGATACGCAGTATTTT.

There are a few counts of this clone. The V and J genes are TRBV7-9 and TRBJ1-2, with D perhaps matching TRBD1 (5 bases). Germline lookup yields CDR1 SEHNR and CDR2 FQNEAQ (reference sequence). V lost 0 bases and J lost 3, with 11 bases in between. This CDR3 comprises 15 residues. The CDR3 bases are TGTGCCAGCAGCTTAGCTTTCGAGGGGTACTATGGCTACACCTTC. Protein product: CASSLAFEGYYGYTF. Full variable domain (rest looked up from reference TRBV7-9 and TRBJ1-2): DTGVSQNPRHKITKRGQNVTFRCDPISEHNRLYWYRQTLGQGPEFLTYFQNEAQLEKSRLLSDRFSAERPKGSFSTLEIQRTEQGDSAMYLCASSLAFEGYYGYTFGSGTRLTVV.

The count of this clone is one. V is TRBV27 and J is TRBJ2-7; D not resolved. Germline V CDR1 and CDR2: MNHEY, SMNVEV (reference sequence). This CDR3 has 11 residues. V was cut by 6 bases and J by 4 bases, with 7 bases left in between. The CDR3 here is CASSSQYEQYF. The CDR3 bases are TGTGCCAGCAGCTCCCAATACGAGCAGTACTTC.

This chain joins TRBV7-6 and TRBJ2-7; 7 positions agree with TRBD1. The germline gives CDR1 SGHVS, CDR2 FNYEAQ. The CDR3 has 13 amino acids. Trimming cost V 8 bases and J 6 bases; bases outside gene matches: 10. CDR3 in DNA: TGTGCCAGCGGCAGACAGGGCGTGGGCGAGCAGTACTTC. It translates to CASGRQGVGEQYF.

This chain joins TRBV19 and TRBJ2-7; 7 positions agree with TRBD1. With 3 bases clipped from V and 5 bases from J, the junction kept 10 bases outside the gene matches. The CDR3 extends over 15 amino acids. Germline V lookup: CDR1 LNHDA, CDR2 SQIVND (reference sequence). The CDR3 nucleotides are TGTGCCAGTAGTATCTACCGGGACAGATCAAACGAGCAGTACTTC. It codes for CASSIYRDRSNEQYF.

V and J are TRBV4-3 and TRBJ2-7; 9 nucleotides line up with TRBD2. Germline values: CDR1 LGHNA, CDR2 YSLEER. With V trimmed by 0 bases and J by 2 bases, 5 bases remained unmatched. CDR3 length equals 16 residues. The chain's CDR3 is CASSQESRGGAYEQYF. The CDR3, as DNA: TGCGCCAGCAGCCAAGAATCGCGCGGGGGGGCCTACGAGCAGTACTTC.

The chain is built from TRBV18 and TRBJ2-6; D gene unclear. The germline V gene encodes CDR1 KGHSH and CDR2 LQKENI. The germline V and J ends were trimmed by 4 bases and 2 bases, with 9 bases remaining between them. This CDR3 has 15 residues. The CDR3: CASSHLDAGANVLTF. CDR3 coding DNA: TGTGCCAGCTCACACCTAGACGCTGGGGCCAACGTCCTGACTTTC.

The chain recombines TRBV2 with TRBJ2-4; D gene uncertain. With 0 bases removed from V and 7 bases from J, the gap between germline ends came to 13 bases. The CDR3 is 15 residues long. The germline V gene encodes CDR1 SNHLY and CDR2 FYNNEI. The chain's CDR3 is CASSEAFFVGNIQYF. DNA of the CDR3: TGTGCCAGCAGTGAAGCTTTCTTCGTAGGGAACATTCAGTACTTC.

The chain carries TRBV28 and TRBJ2-6, with D uncertain. The CDR3 has 15 residues. The V gene lost 6 bases and the J gene lost 0 bases, with 9 bases spanning the gap. Germline V CDR1 and CDR2: MDHEN, SYDVKM. CDR3 sequence (DNA): TGTGCCAGCAGCCTCCTCTCCTCTGGGGCCAACGTCCTGACTTTC. Amino acid sequence: CASSLLSSGANVLTF.

The gene calls are TRBV30 and TRBJ1-2, with 7 bases matching TRBD1. The V segment lost 5 bases and the J segment 4 bases; nucleotides outside the gene matches: 7. Germline V gene sequence: CDR1 GTSNPN, CDR2 SVGIG (reference sequence). This CDR3 spans 13 amino acids. CDR3 coding DNA: TGTGCCTGGGGTACCGGGACAGCCTATGGCTACACCTTC. Protein: CAWGTGTAYGYTF.

This rearrangement joins TRBV29-1 to TRBJ2-1, with TRBD2 identical over 14 bases. Germline loops: CDR1 SQVTM, CDR2 ANQGSEA. The CDR3 is 16 amino acids. V was pared by 4 bases and J by 6 bases, with 8 bases of the junction left unmatched. This CDR3 is CSVAQQGLAGVNEQFF. CDR3 nucleotides: TGCAGCGTTGCCCAACAGGGACTAGCGGGAGTCAATGAGCAGTTCTTC.

This chain links TRBV6-5 with TRBJ1-2; D uncertain. This CDR3 region has 13 residues. Germline-derived CDR1 and CDR2 are MNHEY and SVGAGI. V lost 5 bases and J lost 7, with 14 bases in between. CDR3 sequence: CASSKTEFGGYTF. DNA for the CDR3: TGTGCCAGCAGTAAAACAGAGTTCGGTGGCTACACCTTC.

This rearrangement joins TRBV11-3 to TRBJ2-3, with TRBD2 identical over 12 bases. This CDR3 contains 16 residues. Germline values: CDR1 SGHNT, CDR2 YENEEA. The V segment lost 5 bases and the J segment 0 bases; nucleotides outside the gene matches: 3. CDR3 protein: CASSIGLAGSTDTQYF. CDR3 bases: TGTGCCAGCAGCATCGGACTAGCGGGGAGCACAGATACGCAGTATTTT.

The gene calls are TRBV29-1 and TRBJ2-5; 15 bases line up with TRBD2. The J call is in doubt because the DNA end fits TRBJ2-7 better. The CDR3 spans 14 residues. The V gene's germline CDR1 is SQVTM and CDR2 ANQGSEA. The CDR3 is CSVRTSGRAGEQYF. The CDR3 DNA is TGCAGCGTCAGGACTAGCGGGAGGGCGGGCGAGCAGTACTTC.

The V call is TRBV28, the J call TRBJ2-7; TRBD1 aligns across 8 bases. Germline V gene lookup returns CDR1 MDHEN and CDR2 SYDVKM. With V trimmed by 1 base and J by 4 bases, 6 bases remained unmatched. The length of the CDR3 is 15 residues. The CDR3 loop is CASSLSGQGVYEQYF. The CDR3 coding sequence is TGTGCCAGCAGTTTATCCGGACAGGGTGTGTACGAGCAGTACTTC.

This rearrangement joins TRBV30 to TRBJ2-1, with a weak D call TRBD1 (7 bases). The CDR3 totals 21 residues. V was trimmed by 2 bases and J by 1 base, leaving 30 bases between them. The germline V gene encodes CDR1 GTSNPN and CDR2 SVGIG (reference sequence). CDR3 sequence: CAWSHPRGRLGVVLSYNEQFF. The DNA for the CDR3 is TGTGCCTGGAGTCACCCCAGGGGGAGGCTTGGGGTGGTATTGTCCTACAATGAGCAGTTCTTC.

This clone occurred once. The genes are TRBV4-2 and TRBJ1-1, with D possibly matching TRBD1 (5 bases). The CDR3 is 19 residues long. Trimming pared 6 bases from V and 4 bases from J, leaving 30 bases between. Per germline, CDR1 LGHNA and CDR2 YNFKEQ. CDR3: CASRRNTAGTGPSGTEAFF. CDR3 coding DNA: TGTGCCAGCAGAAGAAACACCGCCGGGACCGGGCCCTCGGGCACTGAAGCTTTCTTT.

V is TRBV5-6 and J is TRBJ1-5, with 7 positions matching TRBD1. J gave up 3 bases and V 2 bases, and 5 bases lay outside the gene matches. In germline, CDR1 is SGHDT, CDR2 YYEEEE. This CDR3 has 15 residues. This CDR3 reads CASSLRQGLNQPQHF. CDR3 DNA sequence: TGTGCCAGCAGCTTAAGACAGGGACTCAATCAGCCCCAGCATTTT.

The genes are TRBV29-1 and TRBJ2-1; 10 bases line up with TRBD2. The germline CDR1 and CDR2 sequences are SQVTM and ANQGSEA. V trimming: 3 bases; J trimming: 8 bases; junction bases outside the gene matches: 10. CDR3 size: 15 residues. DNA of the CDR3: TGCAGCGTTGAGGCGCGACTAGCGGGTAGACATGAGCAGTTCTTC. This gives the protein CSVEARLAGRHEQFF.

The gene calls are TRBV15 and TRBJ2-7; tentatively, D is TRBD1 (6 bases). Trimming removed 1 base from V and 3 bases from J, with 13 bases in between. The CDR3 length is 15 residues. The germline gives CDR1 LNHNV, CDR2 YYDKDF (reference sequence). The CDR3 DNA reads as TGTGCCACCAGCAGAGGAGGAGGCAGGGGCTACGAGCAGTACTTC. It codes for CATSRGGGRGYEQYF.

This clone was observed a few times. The rearrangement links TRBV29-1 to TRBJ2-7, with a tentative D call TRBD2 (6 bases). Germline V gene data show CDR1 as SQVTM and CDR2 as ANQGSEA. There are 14 residues in the CDR3. The V and J ends lost 5 bases and 6 bases respectively, with 20 bases between them. The CDR3 is CSVLRAGLLREQYF. CDR3 in DNA: TGCAGCGTTTTACGGGCGGGATTACTACGCGAGCAGTACTTC.